The clone carrying this T cell receptor (beta chain) has only a few counts. Its antigen is unidentified. The data derive from a study of T cells after yellow fever vaccination. This CDR3 region has 13 residues. Between the trimmed V and J ends, which lost 0 bases and 10 bases, there was a span of 12 bases. The germline V gene has CDR1 MNHEY and CDR2 SVGEGT. TCRdb fed the 5' RACE reads into MiXCR, producing one record per CDR3 protein. The sample has around 180,000 distinct CDR3 sequences; about 6.2% are singletons. Overall study results and limits: Re-detected after boosting: most primary clones, 96% of CD4 and about 90% of CD8.

The chain has TRBV6-2 or TRBV6-3 and TRBJ1-1; no clear D. The receptor's source is a young man who received the YFV17D yellow fever vaccine. Specimen: CD4+ T cells sorted from PBMCs, collected on the day of the first yellow fever vaccination. DNA for the CDR3: TGTGCCAGCAGTTACTCGTCGGGTCAAAGAGCTTTCTTT. Its translation is CASSYSSGQRAFF.